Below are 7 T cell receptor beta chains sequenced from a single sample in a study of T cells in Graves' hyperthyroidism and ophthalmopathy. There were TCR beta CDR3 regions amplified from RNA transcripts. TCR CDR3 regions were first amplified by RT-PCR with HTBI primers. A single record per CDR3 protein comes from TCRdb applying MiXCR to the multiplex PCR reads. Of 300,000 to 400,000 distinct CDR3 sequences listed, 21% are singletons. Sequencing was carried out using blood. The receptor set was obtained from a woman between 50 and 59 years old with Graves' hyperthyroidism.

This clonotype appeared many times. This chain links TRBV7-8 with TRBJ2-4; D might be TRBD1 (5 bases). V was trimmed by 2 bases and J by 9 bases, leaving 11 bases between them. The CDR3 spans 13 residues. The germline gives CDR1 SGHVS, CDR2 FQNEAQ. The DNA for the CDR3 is TGTGCCAGCAGCTTACGGACAAGTGGCATTCAGTACTTC. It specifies CASSLRTSGIQYF.

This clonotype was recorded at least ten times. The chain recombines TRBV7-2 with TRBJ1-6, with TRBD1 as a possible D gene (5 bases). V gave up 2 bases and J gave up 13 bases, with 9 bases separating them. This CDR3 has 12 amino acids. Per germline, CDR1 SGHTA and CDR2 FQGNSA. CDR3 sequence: CASSLMGQPLHF. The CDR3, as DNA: TGTGCCAGCAGCTTAATGGGGCAGCCCCTCCACTTT.

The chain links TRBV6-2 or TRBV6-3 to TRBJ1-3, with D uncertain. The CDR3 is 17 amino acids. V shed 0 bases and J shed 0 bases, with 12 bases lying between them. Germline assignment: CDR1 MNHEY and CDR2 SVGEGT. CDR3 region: CASSYSSSGLSGNTIYF. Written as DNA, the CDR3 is TGTGCCAGCAGTTACTCGAGTTCAGGCCTCTCTGGAAACACCATATATTTT.

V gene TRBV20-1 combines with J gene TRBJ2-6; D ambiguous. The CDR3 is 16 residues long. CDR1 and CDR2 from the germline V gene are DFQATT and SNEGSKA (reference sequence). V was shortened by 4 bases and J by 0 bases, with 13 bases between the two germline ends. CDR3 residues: CSATHIFSSGANVLTF. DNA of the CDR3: TGCAGTGCTACCCACATTTTCAGCTCTGGGGCCAACGTCCTGACTTTC.

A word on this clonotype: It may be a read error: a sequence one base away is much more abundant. The CDR3 region has the DNA TGTGCCAGCAGTTACTGGATCGGGGGGGTATCCTGCGAGCAGTACTTC. Protein: CASSYWIGGVSCEQYF. The chain is built from TRBV6-5 and TRBJ2-7; 8 bases map to TRBD2. Germline lookup yields CDR1 MNHEY and CDR2 SVGAGI. The CDR3 has 16 amino acids.

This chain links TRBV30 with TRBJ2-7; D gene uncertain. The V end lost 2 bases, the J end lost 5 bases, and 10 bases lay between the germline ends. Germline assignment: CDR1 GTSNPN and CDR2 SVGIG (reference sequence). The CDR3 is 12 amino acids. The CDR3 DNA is TGTGCCTGGAGTTTCGGTAACGACGAGCAGTACTTC. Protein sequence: CAWSFGNDEQYF.

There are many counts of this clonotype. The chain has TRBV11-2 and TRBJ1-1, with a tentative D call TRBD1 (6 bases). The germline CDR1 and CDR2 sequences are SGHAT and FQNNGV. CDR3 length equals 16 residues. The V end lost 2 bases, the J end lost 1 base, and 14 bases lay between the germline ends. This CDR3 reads CASSLSQAGANTEAFF. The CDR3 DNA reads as TGTGCCAGCAGCTTATCCCAGGCAGGGGCGAACACTGAAGCTTTCTTT.